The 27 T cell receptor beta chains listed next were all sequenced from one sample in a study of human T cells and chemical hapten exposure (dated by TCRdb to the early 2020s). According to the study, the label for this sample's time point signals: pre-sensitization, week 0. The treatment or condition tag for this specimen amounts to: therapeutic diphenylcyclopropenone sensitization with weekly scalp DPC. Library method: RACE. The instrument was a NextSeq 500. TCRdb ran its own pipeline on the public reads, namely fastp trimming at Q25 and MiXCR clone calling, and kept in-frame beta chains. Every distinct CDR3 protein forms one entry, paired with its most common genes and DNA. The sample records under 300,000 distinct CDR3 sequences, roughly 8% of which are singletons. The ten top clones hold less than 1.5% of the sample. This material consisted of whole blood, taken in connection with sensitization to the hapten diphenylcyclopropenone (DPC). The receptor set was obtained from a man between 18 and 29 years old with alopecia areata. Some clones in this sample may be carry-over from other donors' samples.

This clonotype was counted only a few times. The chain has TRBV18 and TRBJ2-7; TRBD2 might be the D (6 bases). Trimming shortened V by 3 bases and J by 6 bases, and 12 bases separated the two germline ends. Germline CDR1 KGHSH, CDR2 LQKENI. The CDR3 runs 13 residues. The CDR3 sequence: CASSPGGNREQYF. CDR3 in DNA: TGTGCCAGCTCACCTGGGGGGAATCGCGAGCAGTACTTC.

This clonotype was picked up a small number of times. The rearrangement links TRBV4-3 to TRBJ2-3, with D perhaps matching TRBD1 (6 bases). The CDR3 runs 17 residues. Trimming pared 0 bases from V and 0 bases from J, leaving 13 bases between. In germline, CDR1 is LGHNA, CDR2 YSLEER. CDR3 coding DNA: TGCGCCAGCAGCCAAGACTCCAGGGGTACTAGCACAGATACGCAGTATTTT. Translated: CASSQDSRGTSTDTQYF.

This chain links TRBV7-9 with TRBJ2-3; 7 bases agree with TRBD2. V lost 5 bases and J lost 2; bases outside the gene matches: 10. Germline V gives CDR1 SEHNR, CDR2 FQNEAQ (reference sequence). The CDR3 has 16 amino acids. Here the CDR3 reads CASSPPGSGVTDTQYF. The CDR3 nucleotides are TGTGCCAGCAGCCCACCCGGAAGCGGGGTCACAGATACGCAGTATTTT.

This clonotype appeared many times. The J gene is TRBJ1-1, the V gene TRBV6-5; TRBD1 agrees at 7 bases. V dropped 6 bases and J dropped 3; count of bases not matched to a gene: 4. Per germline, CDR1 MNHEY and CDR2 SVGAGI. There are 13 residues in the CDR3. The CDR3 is CASRQTGYTEAFF. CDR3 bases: TGTGCCAGCAGGCAGACAGGGTACACTGAAGCTTTCTTT.

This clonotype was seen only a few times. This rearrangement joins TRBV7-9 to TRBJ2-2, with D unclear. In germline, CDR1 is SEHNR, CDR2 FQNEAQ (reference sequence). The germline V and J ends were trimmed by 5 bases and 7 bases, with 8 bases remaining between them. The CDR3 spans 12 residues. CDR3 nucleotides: TGTGCCAGCAGCCCGTCCAGCGGGGAGCTGTTTTTT. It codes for CASSPSSGELFF.

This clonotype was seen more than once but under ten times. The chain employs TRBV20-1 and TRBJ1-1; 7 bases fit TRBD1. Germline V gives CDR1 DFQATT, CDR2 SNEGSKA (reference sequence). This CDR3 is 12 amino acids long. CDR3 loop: CSRKTGETEAFF. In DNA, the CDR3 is TGCAGCAGAAAAACAGGGGAAACTGAAGCTTTCTTT.

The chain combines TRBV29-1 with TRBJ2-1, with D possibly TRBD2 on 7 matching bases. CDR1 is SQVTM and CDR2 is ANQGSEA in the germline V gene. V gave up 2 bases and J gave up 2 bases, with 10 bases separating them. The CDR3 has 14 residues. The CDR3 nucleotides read TGCAGCGTTGAAATGCGGGGGCCCTACAATGAGCAGTTCTTC. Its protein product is CSVEMRGPYNEQFF.

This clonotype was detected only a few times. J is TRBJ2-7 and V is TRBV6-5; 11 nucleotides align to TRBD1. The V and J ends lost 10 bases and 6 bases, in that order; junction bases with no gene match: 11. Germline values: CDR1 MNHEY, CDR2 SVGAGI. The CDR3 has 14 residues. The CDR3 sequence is CATKGQGAWGEQYF. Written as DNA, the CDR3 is TGTGCCACAAAAGGACAGGGGGCATGGGGCGAGCAGTACTTC.

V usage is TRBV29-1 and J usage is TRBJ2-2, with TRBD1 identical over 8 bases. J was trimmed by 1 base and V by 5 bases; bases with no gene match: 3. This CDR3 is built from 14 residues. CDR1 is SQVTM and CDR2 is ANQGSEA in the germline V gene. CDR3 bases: TGCAGCGTTACGACAGGGGTGAACACCGGGGAGCTGTTTTTT. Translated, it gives CSVTTGVNTGELFF.

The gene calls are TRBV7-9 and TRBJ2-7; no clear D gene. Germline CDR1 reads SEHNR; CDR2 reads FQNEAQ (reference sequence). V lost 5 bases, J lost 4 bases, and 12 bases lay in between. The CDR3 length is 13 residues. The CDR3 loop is CASSPALVYEQYV. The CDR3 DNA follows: TGTGCCAGCAGCCCGGCCTTAGTGTACGAGCAGTACGTC.

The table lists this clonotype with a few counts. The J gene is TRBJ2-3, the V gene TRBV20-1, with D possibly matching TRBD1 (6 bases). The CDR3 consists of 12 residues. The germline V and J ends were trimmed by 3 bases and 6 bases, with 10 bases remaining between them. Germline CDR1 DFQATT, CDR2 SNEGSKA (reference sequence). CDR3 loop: CSASTGFDTQYF. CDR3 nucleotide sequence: TGCAGTGCTAGTACAGGGTTCGATACGCAGTATTTT.

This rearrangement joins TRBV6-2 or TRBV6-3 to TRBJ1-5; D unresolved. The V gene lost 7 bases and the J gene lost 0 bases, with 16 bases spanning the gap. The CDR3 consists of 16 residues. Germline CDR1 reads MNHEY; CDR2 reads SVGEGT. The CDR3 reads CASTEAGVYSNQPQHF. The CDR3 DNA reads TGTGCCAGCACCGAGGCTGGGGTTTATAGCAATCAGCCCCAGCATTTT.

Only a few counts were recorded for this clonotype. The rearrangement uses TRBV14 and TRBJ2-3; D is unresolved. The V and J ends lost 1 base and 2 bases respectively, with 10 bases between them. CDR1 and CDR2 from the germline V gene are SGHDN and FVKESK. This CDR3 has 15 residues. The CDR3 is CASSQGQANTDTQYF. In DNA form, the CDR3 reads TGTGCCAGCAGCCAAGGTCAGGCCAACACAGATACGCAGTATTTT.

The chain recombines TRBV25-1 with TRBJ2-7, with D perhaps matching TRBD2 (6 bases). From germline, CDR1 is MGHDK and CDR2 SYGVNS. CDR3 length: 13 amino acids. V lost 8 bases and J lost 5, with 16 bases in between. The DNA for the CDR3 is TGTGCCAGCCGGGACTCGGCGTTTGACGAGCAGTACTTC. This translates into CASRDSAFDEQYF.

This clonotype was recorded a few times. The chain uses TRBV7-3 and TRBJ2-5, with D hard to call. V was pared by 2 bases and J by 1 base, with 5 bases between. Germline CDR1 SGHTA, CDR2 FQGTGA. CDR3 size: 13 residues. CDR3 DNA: TGTGCCAGCAGCTTATCCCTCCAAGAGACCCAGTACTTC. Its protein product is CASSLSLQETQYF.

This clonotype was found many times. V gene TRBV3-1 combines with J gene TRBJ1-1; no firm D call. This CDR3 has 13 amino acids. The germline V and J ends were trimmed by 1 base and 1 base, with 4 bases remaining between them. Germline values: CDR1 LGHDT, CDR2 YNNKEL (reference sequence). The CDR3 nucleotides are TGTGCCAGCAGCCAAGTTACGAACACTGAAGCTTTCTTT. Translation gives CASSQVTNTEAFF. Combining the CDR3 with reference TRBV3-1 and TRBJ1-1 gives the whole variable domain DTAVSQTPKYLVTQMGNDKSIKCEQNLGHDTMYWYKQDSKKFLKIMFSYNNKELIINETVPNRFSPKSPDKAHLNLHINSLELGDSAVYFCASSQVTNTEAFFGQGTRLTVV.

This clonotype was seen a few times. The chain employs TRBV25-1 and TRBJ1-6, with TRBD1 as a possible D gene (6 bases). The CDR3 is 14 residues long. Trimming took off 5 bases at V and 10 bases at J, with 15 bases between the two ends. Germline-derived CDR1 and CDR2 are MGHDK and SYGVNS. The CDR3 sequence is CASSNTGYRSPLHF. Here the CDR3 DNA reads TGTGCCAGCAGTAATACAGGGTATCGATCACCCCTCCACTTT.

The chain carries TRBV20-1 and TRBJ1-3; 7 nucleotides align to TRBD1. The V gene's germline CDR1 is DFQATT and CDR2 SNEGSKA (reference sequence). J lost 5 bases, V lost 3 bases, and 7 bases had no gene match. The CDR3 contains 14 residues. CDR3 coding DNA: TGCAGTGCTAGTCGGCAGGGGGGTAGAAACACCATATATTTT. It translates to CSASRQGGRNTIYF.

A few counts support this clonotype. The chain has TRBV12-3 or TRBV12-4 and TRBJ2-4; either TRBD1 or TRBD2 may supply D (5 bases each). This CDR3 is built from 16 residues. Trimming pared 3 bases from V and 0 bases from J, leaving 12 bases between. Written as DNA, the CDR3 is TGTGCCAGCAGTTTCGTCGCAGGGACAGCCAAAAACATTCAGTACTTC. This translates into CASSFVAGTAKNIQYF.

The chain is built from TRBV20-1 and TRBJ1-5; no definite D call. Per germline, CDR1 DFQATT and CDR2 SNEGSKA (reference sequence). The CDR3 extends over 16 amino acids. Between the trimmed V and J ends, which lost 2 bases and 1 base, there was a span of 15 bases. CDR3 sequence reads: CSARSPTAESNQPQHF. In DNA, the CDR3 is TGCAGTGCTAGATCCCCGACGGCGGAGAGCAATCAGCCCCAGCATTTT.

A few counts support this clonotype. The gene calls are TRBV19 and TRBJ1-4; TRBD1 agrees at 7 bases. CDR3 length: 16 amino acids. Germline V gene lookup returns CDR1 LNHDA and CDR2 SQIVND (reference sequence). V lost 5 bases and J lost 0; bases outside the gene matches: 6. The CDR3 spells CASSDGTATTNEKLFF. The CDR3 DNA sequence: TGTGCCAGTAGTGACGGGACAGCTACAACTAATGAAAAACTGTTTTTT.

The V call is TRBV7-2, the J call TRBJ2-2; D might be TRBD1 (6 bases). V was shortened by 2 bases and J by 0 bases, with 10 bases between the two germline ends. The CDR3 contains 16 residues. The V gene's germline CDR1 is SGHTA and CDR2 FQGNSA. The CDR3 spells CASSLRGSANTGELFF. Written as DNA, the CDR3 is TGTGCCAGCAGCTTAAGGGGGTCGGCGAACACCGGGGAGCTGTTTTTT.

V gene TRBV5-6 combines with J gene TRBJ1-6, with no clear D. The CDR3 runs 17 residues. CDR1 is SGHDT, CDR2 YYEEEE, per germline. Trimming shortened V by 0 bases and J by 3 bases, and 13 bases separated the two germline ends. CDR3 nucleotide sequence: TGTGCCAGCAGCTTGGTGTCAAACCGGATCTATAATTCACCCCTCCACTTT. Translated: CASSLVSNRIYNSPLHF.

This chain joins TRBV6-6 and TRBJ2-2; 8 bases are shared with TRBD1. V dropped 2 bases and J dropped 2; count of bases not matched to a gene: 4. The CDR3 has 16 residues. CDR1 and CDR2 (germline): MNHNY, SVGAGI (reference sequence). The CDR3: CASSYPGQANTGELFF. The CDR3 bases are TGTGCCAGCAGTTACCCGGGACAGGCCAACACCGGGGAGCTGTTTTTT.

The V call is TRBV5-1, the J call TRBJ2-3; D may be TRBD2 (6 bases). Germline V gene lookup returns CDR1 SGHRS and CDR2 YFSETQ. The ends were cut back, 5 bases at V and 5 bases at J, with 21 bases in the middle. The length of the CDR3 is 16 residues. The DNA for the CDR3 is TGCGCCAGCAGATCTCTGGCTGGGGAGGCAGGAGATACGCAGTATTTT. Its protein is CASRSLAGEAGDTQYF.

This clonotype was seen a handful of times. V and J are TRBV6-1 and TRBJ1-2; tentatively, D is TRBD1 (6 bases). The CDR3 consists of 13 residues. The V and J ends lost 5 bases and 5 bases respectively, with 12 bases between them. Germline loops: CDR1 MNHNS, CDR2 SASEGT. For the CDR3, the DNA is TGTGCCAGCAGTACCGACAGGACATATGGCTACACCTTC. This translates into CASSTDRTYGYTF.

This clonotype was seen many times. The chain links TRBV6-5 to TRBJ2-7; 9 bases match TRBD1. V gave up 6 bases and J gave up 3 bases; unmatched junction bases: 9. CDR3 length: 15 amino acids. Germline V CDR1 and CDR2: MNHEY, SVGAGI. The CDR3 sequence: CASREETGGYYEQYF. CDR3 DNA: TGTGCCAGCAGGGAAGAGACAGGGGGGTACTACGAGCAGTACTTC.